This T cell receptor beta chain was captured in a study of cytomegalovirus exposure and HLA in healthy donors (dated by TCRdb to the late 2010s). In the study overall: According to a later analysis, the 120 or so validation repertoires were produced on the same platform as the 700 or so repertoires of the first cohort. The study aimed to test whether cataloging public T cell receptors could reveal signatures of past pathogen exposure. To predict cytomegalovirus infection status, the study brought together high-throughput TCR immunosequencing, statistical association of individual TCRs with disease status, and machine learning. Besides the first cohort of 666 subjects, a separate validation cohort made up of over a hundred different subjects was used. On the study overall, not on this receptor specifically: The validation cohort had no HLA typing available for a later analysis, so co-occurrence within that cohort was assessed over all 110 or so repertoires. Cytomegalovirus status was reported to be diagnosed by the classifier with high specificity and sensitivity in both the original and validation cohorts. It was suggested by the authors that the approach could potentially be generalized to other disease states and immunological phenotypes. Across donors, most TCR sequences were observed very rarely, whereas some public TCRs were present in many individuals. The study listed 150 to 200 TCR beta chains as associated with cytomegalovirus. In a later analysis, TCRs clustered in the first cohort were found to also tend to co-occur in the roughly 130 validation repertoires, with about 94% of cluster scores above 0. A few of the identified cytomegalovirus-associated TCR beta chains were confirmed in vitro to be specific for cytomegalovirus antigens.

The donors belonged to the validation cohort of 120 subjects, which was separate from the roughly 680-subject first cohort. From V the trimming removes 7 bases and from J it removes 7 bases, while the gene matches leave 11 bases of the junction unaccounted for. From the germline V gene, CDR1 is SGHRS and CDR2 is YFSETQ. From the cysteine through the phenylalanine, the CDR3 covers 16 amino acids. Solely the CDR3 DNA is kept, with 48 bases framed from the first base. A remark on this clone: Its antigen has not been determined. Base qualities were left out, and no much larger clone turns up one base away.

Receptor libraries were prepared by the immunoSEQ multiplex PCR assay. In the original analysis: A statistical classification framework was built for diagnosing cytomegalovirus status from the catalog of TCR beta chain sequences. What TCRdb holds here is the immuneACCESS table cut down to in-frame rearrangements. Part of the clones is not present; checked against another copy, under half of the missing clones reflect an unresolved V gene, and the others are unexplained. That table is the source of V, J and clone size, and D and trimming were worked out from the DNA. A total of about 64,000 clones appear in this sample, approximately 95% of them only once. The leading ten clones occupy approximately 6.4% of the sample.

This receptor was taken from a woman younger than 35 in good health and CMV-seropositive. Sequenced input: PBMCs. The V gene is TRBV5-1 and the J gene is TRBJ1-6; 10 junctional bases match TRBD1. The CDR3 corresponds to CASRSGGQGFNSPLHF. Read as DNA, the sequence is TGCGCCAGCCGGTCCGGGGGACAGGGGTTCAATTCACCCCTCCACTTT.